This is a list of T cell receptor beta chains from one sample in a study of CD8+ T cells in alopecia areata. The data were produced by immunoSEQ multiplex PCR, yet TCRdb's version contains in-frame clones alone and is incomplete. This table has 190,000 or so clones, around 58% appearing once. The source was CD8+ T cells sorted from blood, collected at week 24, from a patient treated with tofacitinib. Source of these receptors: a human donor with alopecia areata. The CDR3 runs from the conserved cysteine through the conserved F or W.

j_gene | v_gene | CDR3aa
TRBJ2-2 | TRBV29-1 | CSVELPPDRVNTGELFF
TRBJ1-5 | TRBV15 | CATSRAQGAWQPQHF
TRBJ1-4 | TRBV5-3 | CASSQPTGGEKLFF
TRBJ2-6 | TRBV9 | CASSALAESDVLTF
TRBJ2-1 | TRBV29-1 | CSVGGATGQKRNEQFF
TRBJ2-3 | TRBV4-1 | CASSRPGGGSTQYF
TRBJ2-5 | TRBV13 | CASSLGPTETQYF
TRBJ1-1 | TRBV29-1 | CSVTIWDRPLEAFF
TRBJ2-1 | TRBV10-3 | CAISESMAGEMYNEQFF
TRBJ2-1 | TRBV7-9 | CASSPPTGPSYNEQFF
TRBJ2-1 | TRBV2 | CASSERVADNEQFF
TRBJ1-3 | TRBV5-6 | CASSFGQGAGNTIYF
TRBJ2-3 | TRBV15 | CATSRDEGTGLLTDTQYF
TRBJ2-7 | TRBV7-9 | CASSSGQASYEQYF
TRBJ2-1 | TRBV14 | CASSQAHEQFF
TRBJ2-5 | TRBV29-1 | CSVDRGEETQYF
TRBJ2-2 | TRBV6-1 | CASSGTGDTGELFF
TRBJ2-3 | TRBV4-2 | CASSGGGADTQYF
TRBJ1-5 | TRBV2 | CASSVIQGSNSNQPQHF
TRBJ1-2 | TRBV29-1 | CSVPRRDRLVF
TRBJ1-1 | TRBV7-9 | CASSLGGPVEAFF
TRBJ2-7 | TRBV25-1 | CASSDPKGSEQYF
TRBJ2-1 | TRBV6-6 | CASPITTDYNEQFF
TRBJ1-2 | TRBV6-5 | CASSYSNLRANYGYTF